The following is a T cell receptor beta chain sequence with its context. Symptom resolution, clearance, or two negative PCRs marked the recovered donors of Cohort 3. The data stem from a study of blood T cell repertoires in COVID-19. With V trimmed by 5 bases and J by 6 bases, 7 bases remained unmatched. CDR3 size: 14 residues. The V gene's germline CDR1 is SGHVS and CDR2 FQNEAQ. Libraries were prepared by immunoSEQ multiplex PCR; TCRdb keeps only in-frame clonotypes and omits some of them. In the table there are 200,000 to 250,000 clones, 70% to 90% of which are singletons. The TCR comes from a man between 40 and 49 years old who had recovered from COVID-19. V is TRBV7-8 and J is TRBJ2-1; 7 nucleotides match TRBD2. The sample consisted of PBMCs or T cells enriched from blood (not recorded which). The CDR3 bases are TGTGCCAGCAGCGCGGTGGGAGGGAGCAATGAGCAGTTCTTC. Protein sequence: CASSAVGGSNEQFF.